The clone carrying this TCR beta chain was observed a few times. Its cognate antigen is unknown. The record originates from a study of spatial heterogeneity in lung cancer. Study details: Among detected sequences, beta-chain ones consistently exceeded alpha-chain ones in number. Mean representation of each unique TCR and UMI combination in the raw reads exceeded ten occurrences. Study-level results: There were more appearances of ubiquitous expanded tumor TCRs in blood at resection than at follow-up.

TCRdb re-called the 5' RACE reads through MiXCR, storing one row per CDR3 protein. The sample carries tens of thousands of distinct CDR3 sequences, about 7% recorded once. Described time point: sample taken at primary tumor resection. The sequenced material consisted of unsorted whole RNA from tumor, nontumor lung or frozen PBMC. The receptor comes from a female donor with early-stage non-small cell lung cancer. This specimen was PBMCs, taken at surgery.

CDR3 DNA sequence: TGTGCCAGCAGCTTAGTGAGAGGGACGGGTAACACCGGGGAGCTGTTTTTT. Protein sequence: CASSLVRGTGNTGELFF. The rearrangement uses TRBV7-6 and TRBJ2-2; D is tentatively TRBD1 or TRBD2 (5 bases each). V lost 1 base to trimming and J lost 2 bases, with 14 bases between them. Germline CDR1 SGHVS, CDR2 FNYEAQ. The CDR3 runs to 17 residues. Full variable domain (missing parts from reference TRBV7-6 and TRBJ2-2): GAGVSQSPRYKVTKRGQDVALRCDPISGHVSLYWYRQALGQGPEFLTYFNYEAQQDKSGLPNDRFSAERPEGSISTLTIQRTEQRDSAMYRCASSLVRGTGNTGELFFGEGSRLTVL.